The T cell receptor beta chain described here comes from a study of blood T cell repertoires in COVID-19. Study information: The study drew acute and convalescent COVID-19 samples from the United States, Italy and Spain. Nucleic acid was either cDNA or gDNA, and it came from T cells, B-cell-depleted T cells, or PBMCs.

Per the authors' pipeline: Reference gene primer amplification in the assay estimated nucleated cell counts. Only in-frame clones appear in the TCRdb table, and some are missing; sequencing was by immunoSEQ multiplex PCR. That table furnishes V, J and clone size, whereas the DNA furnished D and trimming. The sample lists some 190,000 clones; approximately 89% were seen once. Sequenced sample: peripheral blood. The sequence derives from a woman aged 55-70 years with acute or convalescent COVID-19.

In nucleotides, the CDR3 is TGTGCCAGCAGGGCGCAACCGGGACTAAGCACAGATACGCAGTATTTT. As protein: CASRAQPGLSTDTQYF. The rearrangement joins TRBV2 to TRBJ2-3; 7 nucleotides line up with TRBD2. The CDR3 loop spans 16 amino acids. The trim removed 6 bases at V and 0 bases at J, leaving 9 bases unmatched. Germline V gene lookup returns CDR1 SNHLY and CDR2 FYNNEI.